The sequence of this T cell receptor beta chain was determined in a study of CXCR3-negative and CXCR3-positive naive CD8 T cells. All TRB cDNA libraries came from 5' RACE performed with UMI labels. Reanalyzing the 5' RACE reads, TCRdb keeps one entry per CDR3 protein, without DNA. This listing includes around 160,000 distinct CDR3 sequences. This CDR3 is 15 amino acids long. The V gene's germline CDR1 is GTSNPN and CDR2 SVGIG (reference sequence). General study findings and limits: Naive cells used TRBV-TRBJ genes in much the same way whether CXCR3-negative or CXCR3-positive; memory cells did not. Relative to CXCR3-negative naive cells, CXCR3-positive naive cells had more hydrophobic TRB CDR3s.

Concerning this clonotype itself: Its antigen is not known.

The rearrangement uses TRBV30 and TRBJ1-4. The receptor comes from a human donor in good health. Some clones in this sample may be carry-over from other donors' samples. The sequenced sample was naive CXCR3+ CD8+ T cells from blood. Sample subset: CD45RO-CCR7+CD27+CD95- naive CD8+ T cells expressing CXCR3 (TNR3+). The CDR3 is CAWSVRSGGDEKLFF.